One sample yielded the 13 T cell receptor beta chains listed below, sequenced in a study of CD8+CD57+ T cells in acquired aplastic anemia. Investigators profiled TCR beta VDJ and CDR3 from genomic DNA template. TCRdb re-derived calls from the reads in MiXCR, one entry per CDR3 protein. The sample consists of 200,000 to 250,000 distinct CDR3 sequences, around half of them appearing once. Flow cytometry had shown expanded CD8+CD57+ cells in the patients chosen for sequencing. Sequencing input: sorted CD4+, CD8+, or CD8+CD57+ T cells (not recorded which) from PBMCs. The receptors were gathered from a human donor with aplastic anemia.

This clonotype was seen once. The CDR3 DNA follows: TGTGCCAGTAGTACAACCTCTGGAAACACCATATATTTT. It is translated as CASSTTSGNTIYF. The chain has TRBV19 and TRBJ1-3; the D is unclear. Germline lookup yields CDR1 LNHDA and CDR2 SQIVND (reference sequence). With 4 bases removed from V and 0 bases from J, the gap between germline ends came to 4 bases. CDR3 length: 13 residues.

The chain uses TRBV20-1 and TRBJ2-5, with TRBD2 matching 13 bases. This CDR3 is 13 amino acids long. Looked up from germline, CDR1 is DFQATT and CDR2 is SNEGSKA (reference sequence). CDR3 region: CSGLAGEQETQYF. CDR3 DNA sequence: TGCTCAGGACTAGCGGGGGAGCAAGAGACCCAGTACTTC.

This clonotype was observed a few times. The gene calls are TRBV5-1 and TRBJ2-4, with 9 bases aligning to TRBD1. CDR3 length: 14 amino acids. Germline assignment: CDR1 SGHRS and CDR2 YFSETQ. Losses at the gene ends were 3 bases for V and 3 bases for J; bases not matched to a gene: 1. The CDR3: CASSWGQGKNIQYF. CDR3 DNA: TGCGCCAGCAGCTGGGGACAGGGCAAAAACATTCAGTACTTC.

The chain uses TRBV5-1 and TRBJ1-2; 11 nucleotides agree with TRBD1. V lost 4 bases and J lost 3; bases outside the gene matches: 8. Germline V gene lookup returns CDR1 SGHRS and CDR2 YFSETQ. The CDR3 spans 16 residues. The CDR3 sequence: CASSRTGGVLDYGYTF. CDR3 DNA: TGCGCCAGCAGCCGGACAGGGGGCGTTCTGGACTATGGCTACACCTTC.

V gene TRBV7-2 combines with J gene TRBJ1-1; no reliable D call. Trimming cost V 2 bases and J 3 bases, with 16 bases left between them. Looked up from germline, CDR1 is SGHTA and CDR2 is FQGNSA. This CDR3 has 16 residues. CDR3 loop: CASSLKAVSSYTEAFF. CDR3 DNA: TGTGCCAGCAGCTTAAAGGCGGTAAGCTCGTACACTGAAGCTTTCTTT.

This clonotype was observed a handful of times. The J gene is TRBJ2-3, the V gene TRBV3-1; no firm D call. Germline-derived CDR1 and CDR2 are LGHDT and YNNKEL (reference sequence). The V end lost 1 base, the J end lost 0 bases, and 17 bases lay between the germline ends. The CDR3 consists of 18 residues. DNA for the CDR3: TGTGCCAGCAGCCAAGCTTCCGGGCCTACTATGAGCACAGATACGCAGTATTTT. It encodes CASSQASGPTMSTDTQYF.

In its sample, this clonotype was seen many times. The CDR3 reads CASSLSSGRETQYF. CDR3 in DNA: TGTGCCAGCAGTTTAAGCAGCGGGCGCGAGACCCAGTACTTC. The gene calls are TRBV28 and TRBJ2-5, with a weak D call TRBD2 (6 bases). The CDR3 consists of 14 residues. V was cut by 2 bases and J by 5 bases, with 12 bases left in between. Germline CDR1 MDHEN, CDR2 SYDVKM.

This clonotype came up once. The chain uses TRBV20-1 and TRBJ1-2; TRBD1 agrees at 9 bases. CDR3 length: 14 amino acids. V lost 3 bases to trimming and J lost 5 bases; unmatched junction nucleotides: 7. Germline V gene lookup returns CDR1 DFQATT and CDR2 SNEGSKA (reference sequence). In DNA, the CDR3 is TGCAGTGCTAGCCCCCGGGACAGGGCGTATGGCTACACCTTC. This codes for CSASPRDRAYGYTF.

This clonotype was recorded at least ten times. The chain is built from TRBV5-6 and TRBJ2-7, with 7 bases that match TRBD2. Looked up from germline, CDR1 is SGHDT and CDR2 is YYEEEE. J gave up 6 bases and V 4 bases, and 7 bases lay outside the gene matches. CDR3 length: 13 residues. The CDR3 nucleotides read TGTGCCAGCAGCCCTAAGCGGGAAGGCGAGCAGTACTTC. Translation: CASSPKREGEQYF. Complete variable domain (other parts from reference TRBV5-6 and TRBJ2-7): DAGVTQSPTHLIKTRGQQVTLRCSPKSGHDTVSWYQQALGQGPQFIFQYYEEEERQRGNFPDRFSGHQFPNYSSELNVNALLLGDSALYLCASSPKREGEQYFGPGTRLTVT.

The chain joins TRBV10-3 to TRBJ2-5, with D possibly matching TRBD1 (6 bases). Per germline, CDR1 ENHRY and CDR2 SYGVKD. CDR3 size: 15 residues. Trimming shortened V by 6 bases and J by 5 bases, and 19 bases separated the two germline ends. The CDR3 is CAIRGGGQREETQYF. CDR3 nucleotides: TGTGCCATCAGAGGGGGTGGTCAGAGGGAGGAGACCCAGTACTTC.

This clonotype has only a few counts. The chain combines TRBV2 with TRBJ2-7; 15 positions agree with TRBD2. CDR1 is SNHLY, CDR2 FYNNEI, per germline. The CDR3 is made up of 15 amino acids. V gave up 6 bases and J gave up 6 bases; unmatched junction bases: 6. The CDR3 is CASRAGLAGGREQYF. The CDR3 region has the DNA TGTGCCAGCAGGGCTGGACTAGCGGGAGGGCGCGAGCAGTACTTC.

This clonotype has a handful of counts. The genes are TRBV25-1 and TRBJ1-3; the D is unclear. This CDR3 contains 13 residues. V shed 4 bases and J shed 4 bases, with 8 bases lying between them. The germline V gene has CDR1 MGHDK and CDR2 SYGVNS. The chain's CDR3 is CASSVGSGNTIYF. The CDR3, as DNA: TGTGCCAGCAGTGTAGGGAGCGGAAACACCATATATTTT.

This clonotype has a handful of counts. Since no conserved phenylalanine or tryptophan closes the CDR3, a read error is the likely cause. The V gene is TRBV10-3, the J gene TRBJ2-7; no clear D. CDR1 and CDR2 (germline): ENHRY, SYGVKD. The CDR3 sequence is 12 residues long. CDR3 DNA sequence: TGTGCCAGCAGTCCGAAGGGATACGAGCAGTACCTC. Translating it yields CASSPKGYEQYL.